This T cell receptor (beta chain) was observed in a study of metastatic and nonmetastatic thyroid tumors. As for the study in general: It was across blood and tumor or nodule tissue from malignant and benign thyroid patients that repertoires were compared. Study-wide findings and caveats: Relative to benign nodules, malignant thyroid tumors were reportedly characterized by significantly elevated TCR beta diversity in blood and tumor.

Not a single patient had been given any form of treatment at any point before undergoing thyroid surgery. On this clone itself: What it binds is unknown.

CDR1 SGHDT and CDR2 YYEEEE come from the germline V gene. The V end lost 2 bases, the J end lost 6 bases, and 11 bases lay between the germline ends. The CDR3 covers 13 residues. TCRdb reassembled clones from the PCR reads with MiXCR. The table shows 20,000 to 25,000 clones, with approximately 31% occurring only once. The V and J genes are TRBV5-6 and TRBJ2-5, with unresolved D. This clonotype was obtained from a female donor with papillary thyroid cancer or a benign thyroid nodule (not recorded which). Some clones in this sample may be carry-over from other donors' samples. Sequencing was performed on blood. CDR3 loop: CASSFGDRQTQYF. The CDR3 DNA reads TGTGCCAGCAGCTTTGGGGATAGGCAGACCCAGTACTTC.